This T cell receptor (beta chain) was captured in a study of blood T cell repertoires in COVID-19. On the study more broadly: Material from acute and convalescent COVID-19 was sourced from the United States, Italy and Spain. T cells, B-cell-depleted T cells, or PBMCs provided the cDNA or gDNA that served as material.

Per the original data handling: Nucleated cell number was recorded as an estimate derived from reference gene primer amplification. Assay used: immunoSEQ multiplex PCR; TCRdb lists only in-frame clones, some missing. V, J and clone size reflect that table, while D and trimming were determined from the DNA. The sample holds about 110,000 clones, 71% seen once. The germline V gene encodes CDR1 SQVTM and CDR2 ANQGSEA. The CDR3 is 16 residues long. The V end was cut by 2 bases, the J end by 2 bases, with 18 bases between. The chain links TRBV29-1 to TRBJ2-5; TRBD1 is a possible D gene (5 bases). The clonotype was recovered from a human donor with acute or convalescent COVID-19. The donor label of this sample is uncertain. Sequencing used peripheral blood. Here the CDR3 DNA reads TGCAGCGTTGAACGAAGTCGCAGGGTAGAACAAGAGACCCAGTACTTC. As protein: CSVERSRRVEQETQYF.